One T cell receptor (beta chain) is described in this entry. This sample was included in a study of beta chain features in type 1 diabetes. The sequenced template was cDNA made from the entire isolated RNA. Assay used: immunoSEQ multiplex PCR; TCRdb lists only in-frame clones, some missing. The table has about 150,000 clones, 48% seen once. Trimming pared 0 bases from V and 6 bases from J, leaving 16 bases between. CDR3 length: 16 amino acids. Germline values: CDR1 MGHRA, CDR2 YSYEKL. Sequenced: Tregs from blood. The V gene is TRBV4-1, the J gene TRBJ2-3; D might be TRBD2 (5 bases). This receptor was taken from a man between 18 and 29 years old in good health. The CDR3 nucleotides are TGCGCCAGCAGCCAAGATATGGCTAGCAGTCCGGATACGCAGTATTTT. Translated, it gives CASSQDMASSPDTQYF.